This T cell receptor (beta chain) was found in a study of CD8 T cells in ankylosing spondylitis. It was by quantitative 5'-RACE with molecular barcodes that TCR beta libraries were made. From the 5' RACE reads, TCRdb called clonotypes with MiXCR, one entry per CDR3 protein. The sample holds hundreds of thousands of distinct CDR3 sequences, approximately 8% seen once. Study-level points and caveats: Disease-linked clones, CD8+, were relatively rare in peripheral blood. Reactive arthritis synovial fluid and blood were previously reported to contain some motif variants.

In regard to this clonotype: What it binds is not known. A much larger clone differs by one base, so this may be a read error.

The germline gives CDR1 MGHDK, CDR2 SYGVNS. The CDR3 loop spans 14 amino acids. The sequenced sample consisted of blood, either unsorted or a sorted T cell fraction (not recorded which). The genes are TRBV25-1 and TRBJ2-1, with D maybe TRBD1 (6 bases). The receptor's source is a female donor with ankylosing spondylitis or in good health (not recorded which). CDR3 DNA: TGTGCCAGCAGTGACTCGGACAGCTACGATGAGCAGTTCTTC. It yields the protein CASSDSDSYDEQFF.